The T cell receptor beta chain described here comes from a study of breast tumors, draining lymph nodes, adjacent tissues. Study results and caveats: Data fit most tumor T cells coming from lymph node, expanding in tumor.

This clonotype has a count of ten or more. Antigen specificity is unknown. Samples came from axillary lymph nodes draining the breast cancer. TCRdb reprocessed the multiplex PCR reads with MiXCR, giving one entry per CDR3 protein. The table lists under 150,000 distinct CDR3 sequences, just under 20% of them singletons. Sequenced sample: axillary lymph node tissue. This receptor was obtained from a female donor with breast cancer. Some clones in this sample may be carry-over from other donors' samples.

The CDR3 nucleotides read TGTGCCAGCAGTTACGCGGGGAGCAATCAGCCCCAGCATTTT. Residues: CASSYAGSNQPQHF. The chain joins TRBV6-5 to TRBJ1-5; D is ambiguous. The CDR3 covers 14 residues. V lost 2 bases to trimming and J lost 1 base, with 6 bases between them. Germline CDR1 MNHEY, CDR2 SVGAGI.